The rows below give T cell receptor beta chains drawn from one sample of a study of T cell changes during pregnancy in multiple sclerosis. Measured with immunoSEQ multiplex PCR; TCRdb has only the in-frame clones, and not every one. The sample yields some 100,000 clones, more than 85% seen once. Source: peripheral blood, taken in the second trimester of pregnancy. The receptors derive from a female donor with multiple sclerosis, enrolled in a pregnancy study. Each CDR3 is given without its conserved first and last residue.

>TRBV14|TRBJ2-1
ASSSGVGEQF
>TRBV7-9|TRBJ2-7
ASSERLAGVNEQY
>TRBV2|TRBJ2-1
ASSQTLLAESLNEQF
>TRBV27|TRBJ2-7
ASSPLSGTGAVEQY
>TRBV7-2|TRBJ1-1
ASSLNPGTGSQAF
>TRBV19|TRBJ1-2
ASSIDHRGPGYT
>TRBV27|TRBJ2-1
ASSSAGLIYNEQF
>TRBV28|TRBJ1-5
ASTSPQGHQPQH
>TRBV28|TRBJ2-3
ASSFQVVAETTDTQY
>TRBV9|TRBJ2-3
ASSAGSLISTDTQY
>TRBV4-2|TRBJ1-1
ASSQAGATVAF
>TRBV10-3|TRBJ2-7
AISGRTGKAPYEQY
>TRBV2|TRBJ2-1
ASILAGPNNEQF
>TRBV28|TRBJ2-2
ASFGLSGELF
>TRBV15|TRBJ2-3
ATSGPQGGLGTQY
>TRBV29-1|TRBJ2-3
SVDWQGDTQY
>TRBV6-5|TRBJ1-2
ASRPWRGSNYGYT
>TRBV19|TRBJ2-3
ASSTGNWRDTQY
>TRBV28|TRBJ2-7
ASTKKGHYSYEQY
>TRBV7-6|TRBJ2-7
ASSLVGQGAYEQY
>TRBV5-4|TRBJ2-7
ASSLVGQGIGEQY
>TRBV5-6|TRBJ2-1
ASSSGTLSYNEQF
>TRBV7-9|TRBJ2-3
ASSLNLAGLASRTDTQY
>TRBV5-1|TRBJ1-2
ASSPGGATSGYT
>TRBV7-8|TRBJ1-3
ASTPERISGNTIY
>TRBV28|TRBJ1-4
ASSTRRVGQVATNEKLF
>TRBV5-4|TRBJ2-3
ASSPGQRPTDTQY
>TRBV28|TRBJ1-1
ASSLVTNTEAF
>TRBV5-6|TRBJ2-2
ASSLPGQGATGELF
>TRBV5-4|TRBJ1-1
ASSEPGRGLRDTEAF